A single sample gave rise to the 3 T cell receptor beta chains below, sequenced in a study of blood T cell repertoires in COVID-19. The table came from immunoSEQ multiplex PCR; TCRdb's copy has only in-frame clones and leaves some out. The sample carries over 120,000 clones, around nine tenths recorded once. Sequences were obtained from peripheral blood. These receptors were obtained from a human donor in a cohort sampled during active COVID-19.

The chain uses TRBV19 and TRBJ1-3; tentative D call: TRBD1 (6 bases). Germline CDR1 LNHDA, CDR2 SQIVND (reference sequence). The CDR3 has 16 amino acids. V was trimmed by 5 bases and J by 2 bases, leaving 16 bases between them. The CDR3 reads CASSEQQGAAGNTIYF. The CDR3 DNA is TGTGCCAGTAGTGAACAACAGGGTGCGGCTGGAAACACCATATATTTT.

The chain links TRBV11-2 to TRBJ1-3, with 10 nucleotides matching TRBD1. The V gene's germline CDR1 is SGHAT and CDR2 FQNNGV. J gave up 10 bases and V 5 bases, and 11 bases lay outside the gene matches. The CDR3 length is 15 residues. The CDR3 region has the DNA TGTGCCAGCAGCGAAGGCCGGGACAGGGGTGCTACCATATATTTT. Amino acids: CASSEGRDRGATIYF.

The J gene is TRBJ1-2, the V gene TRBV7-3; D is possibly TRBD1 (6 bases). V was cut by 3 bases and J by 7 bases, with 12 bases left in between. The germline V gene encodes CDR1 SGHTA and CDR2 FQGTGA. The CDR3 contains 13 residues. The CDR3 nucleotides are TGTGCCAGCAGCTTCCGACAGGACTCTGGCTACACCTTC. Amino acids: CASSFRQDSGYTF.